The entry below gives a single TCR beta chain sequence along with its context. These data come from a study of blood T cell repertoires in COVID-19. Study summary: Samples representing acute and convalescent COVID-19 were sourced from the United States, Italy and Spain. Sources were T cells, B-cell-depleted T cells, or PBMCs; the material itself was cDNA or gDNA.

Authors' data handling: Quantification of nucleated cells was approximated via reference gene primer amplification. TCRdb keeps only in-frame clones here, not all; method: immunoSEQ multiplex PCR. V, J and clone size were drawn from that table, and D and trimming were deduced from the DNA. The repertoire holds 250,000 to 300,000 clones, 75% to 85% seen once, with less than 6.5% in the top ten. Germline assignment: CDR1 SGHTA and CDR2 FQGTGA. The CDR3 spans 15 residues. Trimming took 3 bases from V and 6 from J; bases not matched to a gene: 8. The rearrangement joins TRBV7-3 to TRBJ2-1; 7 nucleotides align to TRBD2. The origin of this receptor is a man over 45 with active or convalescent COVID-19. Sequencing used peripheral blood. CDR3 DNA sequence: TGTGCCAGCAGCTTCGGGGGAGGGCCTGTCAATGAGCAGTTCTTC. It specifies CASSFGGGPVNEQFF.